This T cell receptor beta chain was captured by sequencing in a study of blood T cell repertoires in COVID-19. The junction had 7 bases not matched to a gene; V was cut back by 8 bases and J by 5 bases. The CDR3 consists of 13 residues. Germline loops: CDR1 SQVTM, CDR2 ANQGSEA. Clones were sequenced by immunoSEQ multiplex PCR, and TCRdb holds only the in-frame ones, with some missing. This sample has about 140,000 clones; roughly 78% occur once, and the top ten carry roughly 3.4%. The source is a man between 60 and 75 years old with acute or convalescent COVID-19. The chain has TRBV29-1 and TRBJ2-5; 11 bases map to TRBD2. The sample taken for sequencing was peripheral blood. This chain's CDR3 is CSLLAGDGETQYF. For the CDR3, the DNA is TGCAGCTTACTAGCGGGGGACGGGGAGACCCAGTACTTC.